The clone carrying this TCR beta chain was found many times. Its specificity is not known. This sample stems from a study of CD8+CD57+ T cells in acquired aplastic anemia. Whole-study results and caveats: Fewer than 30 CD8+ CDR3 sequences were shared between patients and controls.

Germline CDR1 reads SGHTA; CDR2 reads FQGNSA. J lost 6 bases, V lost 8 bases, and 8 bases had no gene match. This CDR3 is 14 amino acids long. Sequencing involved patients with CD8+CD57+ cell expansion previously shown by flow cytometry. Therapy had not been given to patients before blood sampling. Researchers used genomic DNA as the template to profile TCR beta VDJ and CDR3. TCRdb used MiXCR to reprocess the reads, holding one entry per CDR3 protein. The top ten clones hold around 0.82% of a sample with just over 450,000 distinct CDR3 sequences, approximately 33% of them seen once. This TCR came from a human donor with aplastic anemia. The sample taken for sequencing was sorted CD4+, CD8+, or CD8+CD57+ T cells (not recorded which) from PBMCs. The chain recombines TRBV7-2 with TRBJ1-5; TRBD1 aligns across 9 bases. The CDR3 DNA sequence: TGTGCCAGCGGAACAGGGGGCACTGGTCAGCCCCAGCATTTT. This translates into CASGTGGTGQPQHF.